The rows below give T cell receptor beta chains drawn from one sample of a study of blood T cells in healthy people across ages. One entry per CDR3 protein results from TCRdb running MiXCR on the 5' RACE reads. The sample has approximately 940,000 distinct CDR3 sequences, 40% to 60% seen once; the top ten hold roughly 13%. Sequencing used blood. The source of these receptors is a man younger than 45 in good health. Each CDR3 is given with its conserved first and last residue. D genes are given only for firm matches. Clone sizes are given selectively: once, few, many, or a class where the clone is expanded.

CASARSSSYNSPLHF	TGTGCCAGCGCTCGGTCGAGCTCCTATAATTCACCCCTCCACTTT	TRBV7-2	TRBJ1-6	few	.
CTSSPSGGGVDGELFF	TGTACCAGCAGCCCTAGTGGTGGAGGGGTGGACGGGGAGCTGTTTTTT	TRBV7-2	TRBJ2-2	few	.
CARRDSVTDTQYF	TGTGCCAGAAGGGACAGCGTCACAGATACGCAGTATTTT	TRBV6-1	TRBJ2-3	once	TRBD1
CASSTPGQDDEQYF	TGTGCCAGCAGCACCCCCGGACAGGACGACGAGCAGTACTTC	TRBV4-2	TRBJ2-7	.	TRBD1
CASSPGQSSNEQFF	TGTGCCAGCAGCCCCGGACAGTCGAGCAATGAGCAGTTCTTC	TRBV6-5	TRBJ2-1	.	.
CASSSSGGDNEQFF	TGTGCCAGCAGTTCCAGCGGGGGGGACAATGAGCAGTTCTTC	TRBV12-3/TRBV12-4	TRBJ2-1	.	TRBD2
CASSLWSTPNEQFF	TGCGCCAGCAGCTTGTGGTCCACCCCCAATGAGCAGTTCTTC	TRBV5-1	TRBJ2-1	.	.
CASSLISVLAYNEQFF	TGTGCCAGCAGCTTAATCTCGGTCCTGGCCTACAATGAGCAGTTCTTC	TRBV7-2	TRBJ2-1	once	.
CASSLGGAGGQETQYF	TGTGCCAGCAGCTTAGGGGGGGCAGGGGGCCAAGAGACCCAGTACTTC	TRBV7-9	TRBJ2-5	.	.
CASSYGEGVWGYTF	TGTGCCAGCAGTTACGGCGAAGGGGTTTGGGGCTACACCTTC	TRBV6-5	TRBJ1-2	few	.
CASSDAISNQPQHF	TGTGCCAGCAGTGATGCCATTAGCAATCAGCCCCAGCATTTT	TRBV2	TRBJ1-5	.	.
CASSREENYGYTF	TGTGCCAGCTCACGAGAAGAGAACTATGGCTACACCTTC	TRBV18	TRBJ1-2	.	.
CSEGGLAGGSSYEQYF	TGCAGTGAAGGGGGACTAGCGGGAGGGTCCTCCTACGAGCAGTACTTC	TRBV20-1	TRBJ2-7	once	TRBD2
CASSPVGVGDQPQHF	TGCGCCAGCAGCCCAGTCGGGGTCGGGGATCAGCCCCAGCATTTT	TRBV4-1	TRBJ1-5	few	.
CSARDLGRLLAGYEQYF	TGCAGTGCTAGAGATCTGGGTAGACTACTAGCGGGCTACGAGCAGTACTTC	TRBV20-1	TRBJ2-7	once	TRBD2
CASRTGTSYGYTF	TGTGCCAGCAGAACTGGAACCTCCTATGGCTACACCTTC	TRBV28	TRBJ1-2	few	.
CASRDGTGLYNEQFF	TGCGCCAGCAGAGACGGGACAGGGCTATACAATGAGCAGTTCTTC	TRBV5-1	TRBJ2-1	many	TRBD1
CASSQAGGVYNEQFF	TGTGCCAGCAGCCAAGCAGGGGGGGTCTACAATGAGCAGTTCTTC	TRBV4-2	TRBJ2-1	few	.
CAWSYLTGSKNIQYF	TGTGCCTGGAGTTATCTGACAGGATCCAAAAACATTCAGTACTTC	TRBV30	TRBJ2-4	.	.
CAWMTRGALDEQYF	TGTGCCTGGATGACACGGGGGGCGCTTGACGAGCAGTACTTC	TRBV30	TRBJ2-7	.	.
CASSSGQGPDTQYF	TGTGCCAGCAGTTCAGGACAGGGCCCCGATACGCAGTATTTT	TRBV6-5	TRBJ2-3	few	TRBD1
CASSSPNTGVSYDEQFF	TGTGCCAGCAGCTCGCCAAATACAGGGGTCAGCTACGATGAGCAGTTCTTC	TRBV7-9	TRBJ2-1	.	TRBD1
CASRRTSGNTIYF	TGTGCCAGCAGGCGGACCTCTGGAAACACCATATATTTT	TRBV27	TRBJ1-3	.	.
CAWSVPGNPYEQYF	TGTGCCTGGAGTGTACCAGGGAACCCCTACGAGCAGTACTTC	TRBV30	TRBJ2-7	few	.
CASSSRGVGSYEQYF	TGTGCTAGCAGCTCCCGAGGGGTGGGGTCCTACGAGCAGTACTTC	TRBV7-2	TRBJ2-7	.	.
CASSPSLDSPVEQYF	TGTGCCAGCAGCCCATCCCTAGACAGTCCTGTCGAGCAGTACTTC	TRBV9	TRBJ2-7	few	.
CSARYDGNPIGYEQYF	TGCAGTGCTAGGTATGACGGGAACCCGATCGGCTACGAGCAGTACTTC	TRBV20-1	TRBJ2-7	once	.
CASSSGAGHTEAFF	TGCGCCAGCAGCTCAGGTGCAGGGCACACTGAAGCTTTCTTT	TRBV5-1	TRBJ1-1	.	.
CSTPTTEKFTDTQYF	TGCAGTACCCCTACGACAGAAAAGTTCACAGATACGCAGTATTTT	TRBV20-1	TRBJ2-3	.	.
CASSLSPPAGPTDTQYF	TGTGCCAGCAGTTTAAGCCCCCCCGCAGGTCCGACAGATACGCAGTATTTT	TRBV27	TRBJ2-3	many	.
CASSFGALEPQHF	TGTGCCAGCAGTTTCGGAGCCCTTGAGCCCCAGCATTTT	TRBV28	TRBJ1-5	.	.
CASPPLGGSAIYNEQFF	TGTGCCAGCCCCCCATTAGGAGGATCCGCAATCTACAATGAGCAGTTCTTC	TRBV28	TRBJ2-1	once	.
CASRSATGYEQYF	TGTGCCAGCAGGAGCGCGACAGGCTACGAGCAGTACTTC	TRBV7-9	TRBJ2-7	.	.
CAGSAGPGQGQETQYF	TGTGCCGGTAGTGCGGGCCCTGGACAGGGCCAAGAGACCCAGTACTTC	TRBV19	TRBJ2-5	.	TRBD1
CASSLTGHPSYEQYF	TGCGCCAGCAGCTTAACGGGACATCCCTCCTACGAGCAGTACTTC	TRBV5-1	TRBJ2-7	.	.
CASSNARMNTEAFF	TGTGCCAGCAGCAACGCCAGGATGAACACTGAAGCTTTCTTT	TRBV6-1	TRBJ1-1	once	.
CASSGGPAGGPRTDTQYF	TGTGCCAGCAGTGGTGGCCCAGCGGGGGGCCCCCGGACAGATACGCAGTATTTT	TRBV6-1	TRBJ2-3	many	TRBD2
CSARPPGLALSGQYF	TGCAGTGCTAGACCCCCGGGACTAGCATTGAGTGGGCAGTACTTC	TRBV20-1	TRBJ2-5	.	TRBD2
CASSKRRGSSEETQYF	TGTGCCAGCAGCAAAAGGCGGGGGAGTTCTGAAGAGACCCAGTACTTC	TRBV4-2	TRBJ2-5	many	TRBD2
CASSESGKQFF	TGTGCCAGCAGTGAAAGCGGGAAGCAGTTCTTC	TRBV2	TRBJ2-1	.	TRBD2